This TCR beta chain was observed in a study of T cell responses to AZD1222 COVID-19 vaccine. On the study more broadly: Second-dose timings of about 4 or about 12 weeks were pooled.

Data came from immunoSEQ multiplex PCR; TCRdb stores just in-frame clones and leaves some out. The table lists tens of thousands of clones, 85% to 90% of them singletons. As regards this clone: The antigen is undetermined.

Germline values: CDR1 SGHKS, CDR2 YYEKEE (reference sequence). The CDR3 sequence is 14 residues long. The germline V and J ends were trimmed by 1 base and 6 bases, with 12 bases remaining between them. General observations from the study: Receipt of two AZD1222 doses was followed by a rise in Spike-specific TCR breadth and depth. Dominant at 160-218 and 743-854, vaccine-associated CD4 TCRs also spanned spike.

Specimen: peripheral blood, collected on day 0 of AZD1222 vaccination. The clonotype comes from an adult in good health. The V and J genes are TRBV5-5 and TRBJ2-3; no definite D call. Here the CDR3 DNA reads TGTGCCAGCAGCTTGAACTATGCCCCGGATACGCAGTATTTT. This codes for CASSLNYAPDTQYF.